The clone carrying this T cell receptor beta chain turned up a few times. Germline V lookup: CDR1 MDHEN, CDR2 SYDVKM. Trimming cost V 3 bases and J 7 bases; bases outside gene matches: 10. The CDR3 loop spans 16 amino acids. This entry comes from a study of blood T cells in healthy people across ages. Alongside a J-beta primer mix, a sample-barcoded 5' primer served in a second PCR lasting 7 to 11 cycles. TCRdb independently ran MiXCR on the 5' RACE reads; one entry per CDR3 protein. Of about 640,000 distinct CDR3 sequences listed, roughly 41% are singletons. The rearrangement uses TRBV28 and TRBJ2-1; TRBD1 matches 9 bases. This clonotype was sampled from a man older than 75 in good health. The sequenced sample was blood. CDR3 sequence (DNA): TGTGCCAGCAGTTTTACCGGGACAGGGCTTCGTAATGAGCAGTTCTTC. This codes for CASSFTGTGLRNEQFF.